This TCR beta chain was identified in a study of radiotherapy plus CTLA-4 blockade in lung cancer. Assay used: immunoSEQ multiplex PCR; TCRdb lists only in-frame clones, some missing. The data show tens of thousands of clones, 65% to 80% seen once. Focal radiation was given together with CTLA-4 blockade (ipilimumab) to patients with chemo-refractory metastatic non-small-cell lung cancer. The receptor was isolated from a human donor with non-small cell lung cancer who had stable disease on radiotherapy plus ipilimumab. Sequences were derived from peripheral blood, sampled from a patient treated with radiotherapy plus ipilimumab.

The CDR3 protein is CASSEANRGIDKNIQYF. In nucleotides, the CDR3 is TGTGCCAGCAGTGAAGCGAACAGGGGGATTGACAAAAACATTCAGTACTTC. This chain links TRBV2 with TRBJ2-4; 8 nucleotides match TRBD1. The ends lost 0 bases at V and 3 bases at J; junction bases unmatched: 7. The germline gives CDR1 SNHLY, CDR2 FYNNEI. This CDR3 has 17 residues.